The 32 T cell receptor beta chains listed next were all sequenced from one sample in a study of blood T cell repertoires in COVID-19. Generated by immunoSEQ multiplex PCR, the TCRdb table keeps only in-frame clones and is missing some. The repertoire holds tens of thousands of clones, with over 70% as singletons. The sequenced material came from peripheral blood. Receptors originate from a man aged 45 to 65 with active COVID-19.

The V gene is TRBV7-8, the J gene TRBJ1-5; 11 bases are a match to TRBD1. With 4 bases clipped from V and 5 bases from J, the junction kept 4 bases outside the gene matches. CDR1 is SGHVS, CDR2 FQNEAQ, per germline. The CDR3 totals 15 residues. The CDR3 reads CASSWGQGGHQPQHF. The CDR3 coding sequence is TGTGCCAGCAGCTGGGGACAGGGGGGCCATCAGCCCCAGCATTTT.

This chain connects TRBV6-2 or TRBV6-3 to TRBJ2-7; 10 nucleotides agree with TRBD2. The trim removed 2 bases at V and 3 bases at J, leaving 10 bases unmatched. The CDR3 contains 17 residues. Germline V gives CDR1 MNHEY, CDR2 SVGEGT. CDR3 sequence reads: CASSYMGTSGTFYEQYF. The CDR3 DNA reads TGTGCCAGCAGTTACATGGGAACTAGCGGGACCTTCTACGAGCAGTACTTC.

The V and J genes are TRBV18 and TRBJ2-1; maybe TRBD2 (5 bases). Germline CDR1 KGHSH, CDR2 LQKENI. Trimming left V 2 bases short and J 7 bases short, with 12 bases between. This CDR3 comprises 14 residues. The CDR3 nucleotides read TGTGCCAGCTCACCAAGCGGATCGGGGAATGAGCAGTTCTTC. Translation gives CASSPSGSGNEQFF.

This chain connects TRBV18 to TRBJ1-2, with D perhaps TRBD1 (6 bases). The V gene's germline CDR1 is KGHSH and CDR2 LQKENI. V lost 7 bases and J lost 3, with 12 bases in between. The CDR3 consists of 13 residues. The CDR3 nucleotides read TGTGCCAGCTGGGGGCCGGGGTACTATGGCTACACCTTC. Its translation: CASWGPGYYGYTF. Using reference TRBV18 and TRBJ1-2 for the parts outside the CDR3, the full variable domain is NAGVMQNPRHLVRRRGQEARLRCSPMKGHSHVYWYRQLPEEGLKFMVYLQKENIIDESGMPKERFSAEFPKEGPSILRIQQVVRGDSAAYFCASWGPGYYGYTFGSGTRLTVV.

In DNA form, the CDR3 reads TGTGCCAGCAGTTACCCGACAGGGGATGAGCAGTTCTTC. Translation: CASSYPTGDEQFF. The V gene is TRBV6-5, the J gene TRBJ2-1; 8 bases align to TRBD1. Germline CDR1 and CDR2: MNHEY and SVGAGI. The CDR3 loop spans 13 amino acids. J was trimmed by 8 bases and V by 2 bases; bases with no gene match: 2.

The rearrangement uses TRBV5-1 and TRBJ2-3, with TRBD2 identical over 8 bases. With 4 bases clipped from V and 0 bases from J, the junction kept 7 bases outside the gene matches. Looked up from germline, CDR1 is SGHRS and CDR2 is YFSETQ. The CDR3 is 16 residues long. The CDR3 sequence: CASSGSGGSSTDTQYF. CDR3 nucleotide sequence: TGCGCCAGCAGCGGGAGCGGGGGATCTAGCACAGATACGCAGTATTTT.

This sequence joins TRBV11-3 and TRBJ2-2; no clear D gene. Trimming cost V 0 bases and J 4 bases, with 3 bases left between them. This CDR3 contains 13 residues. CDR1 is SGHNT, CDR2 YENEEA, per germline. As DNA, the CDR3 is TGTGCCAGCAGCTTAGAGGCCACCGGGGAGCTGTTTTTT. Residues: CASSLEATGELFF.

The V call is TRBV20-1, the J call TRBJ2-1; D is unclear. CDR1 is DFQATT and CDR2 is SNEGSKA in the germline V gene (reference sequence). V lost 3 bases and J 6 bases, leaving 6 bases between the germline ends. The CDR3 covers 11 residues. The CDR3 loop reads CSASPINEQFF. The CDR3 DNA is TGCAGTGCTAGTCCCATCAATGAGCAGTTCTTC.

CDR3 amino acids: CASSHSMETGELFF. CDR3 nucleotides: TGTGCCAGCAGCCACTCGATGGAGACCGGGGAGCTGTTTTTT. This rearrangement joins TRBV3-1 (or the pseudogene TRBV3-2) to TRBJ2-2, with D uncertain. Trimming pared 3 bases from V and 5 bases from J, leaving 10 bases between. This CDR3 comprises 14 residues. Germline V gene data show CDR1 as LGHDT and CDR2 as YNNKEL (reference sequence).

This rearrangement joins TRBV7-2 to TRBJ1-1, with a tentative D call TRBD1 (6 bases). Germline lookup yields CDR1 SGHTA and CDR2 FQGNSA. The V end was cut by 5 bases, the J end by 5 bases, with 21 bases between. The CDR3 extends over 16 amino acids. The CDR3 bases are TGTGCCAGCAGCCCTAGGGTAGGGGGGGCCAAGACTGAAGCTTTCTTT. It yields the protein CASSPRVGGAKTEAFF.

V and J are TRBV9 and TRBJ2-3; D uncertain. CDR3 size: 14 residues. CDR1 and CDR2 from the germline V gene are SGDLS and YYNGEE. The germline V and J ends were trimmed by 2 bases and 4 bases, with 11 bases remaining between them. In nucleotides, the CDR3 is TGTGCCAGCAGCGTCCCCGGTGTGGCAGATACGCAGTATTTT. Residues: CASSVPGVADTQYF.

CDR3 protein: CATHRLPNTIYF. CDR3 nucleotide sequence: TGTGCCACCCATCGACTACCTAACACCATATATTTT. This sequence joins TRBV24-1 and TRBJ1-3; no definite D call. V lost 9 bases and J lost 7, with 12 bases in between. The length of the CDR3 is 12 residues. CDR1 KGHDR and CDR2 SFDVKD come from the germline V gene.

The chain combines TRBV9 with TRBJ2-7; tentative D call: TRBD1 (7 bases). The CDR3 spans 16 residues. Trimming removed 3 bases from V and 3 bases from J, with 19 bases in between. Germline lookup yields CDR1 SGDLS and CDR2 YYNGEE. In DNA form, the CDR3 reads TGTGCCAGCAGCGCCCGAGGGGGGCAGGGGGGCTACGAGCAGTACTTC. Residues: CASSARGGQGGYEQYF.

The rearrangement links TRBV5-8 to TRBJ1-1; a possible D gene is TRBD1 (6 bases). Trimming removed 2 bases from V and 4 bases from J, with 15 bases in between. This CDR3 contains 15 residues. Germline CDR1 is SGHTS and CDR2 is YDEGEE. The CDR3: CASSFPRARGTEAFF. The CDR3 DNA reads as TGTGCCAGCAGCTTTCCTAGGGCCAGGGGCACTGAAGCTTTCTTT.

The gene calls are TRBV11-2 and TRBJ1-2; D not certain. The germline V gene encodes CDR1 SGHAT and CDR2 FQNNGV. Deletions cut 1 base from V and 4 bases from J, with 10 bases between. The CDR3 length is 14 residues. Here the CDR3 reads CASSLVRSGYGYTF. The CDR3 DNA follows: TGTGCCAGCAGCTTAGTGCGGAGCGGCTATGGCTACACCTTC. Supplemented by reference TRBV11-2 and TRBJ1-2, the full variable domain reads EAGVAQSPRYKIIEKRQSVAFWCNPISGHATLYWYQQILGQGPKLLIQFQNNGVVDDSQLPKDRFSAERLKGVDSTLKIQPAKLEDSAVYLCASSLVRSGYGYTFGSGTRLTVV.

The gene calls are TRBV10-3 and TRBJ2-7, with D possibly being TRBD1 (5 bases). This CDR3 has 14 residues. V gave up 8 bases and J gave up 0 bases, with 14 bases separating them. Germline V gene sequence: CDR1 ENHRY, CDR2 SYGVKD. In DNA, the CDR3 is TGTGCCATCGGAGAGGACATCAGCTCCTACGAGCAGTACTTC. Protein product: CAIGEDISSYEQYF.

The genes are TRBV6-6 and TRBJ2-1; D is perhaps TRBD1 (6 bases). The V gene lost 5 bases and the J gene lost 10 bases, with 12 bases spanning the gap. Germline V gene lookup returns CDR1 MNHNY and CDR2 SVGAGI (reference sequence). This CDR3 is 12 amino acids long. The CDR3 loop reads CASSIQGEEQFF. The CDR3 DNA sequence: TGTGCCAGCAGTATACAGGGAGAAGAGCAGTTCTTC.

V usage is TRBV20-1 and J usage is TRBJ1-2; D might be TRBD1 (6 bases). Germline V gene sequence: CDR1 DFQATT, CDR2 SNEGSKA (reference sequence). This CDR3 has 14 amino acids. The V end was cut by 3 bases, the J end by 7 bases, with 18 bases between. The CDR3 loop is CSASEQGRLAGYTF. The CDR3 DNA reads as TGCAGTGCTAGTGAACAGGGAAGGTTGGCTGGCTACACCTTC.

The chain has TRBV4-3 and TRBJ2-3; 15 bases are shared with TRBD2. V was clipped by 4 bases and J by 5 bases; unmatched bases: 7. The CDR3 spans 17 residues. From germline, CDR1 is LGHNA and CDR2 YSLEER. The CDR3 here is CASSPRTSGRAQDTQYF. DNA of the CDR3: TGCGCCAGCAGCCCTAGGACTAGCGGGAGGGCCCAAGATACGCAGTATTTT.

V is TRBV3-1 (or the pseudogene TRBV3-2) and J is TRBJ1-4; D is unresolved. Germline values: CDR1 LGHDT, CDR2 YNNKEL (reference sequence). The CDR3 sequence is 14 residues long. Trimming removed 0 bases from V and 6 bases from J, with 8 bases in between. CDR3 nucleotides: TGTGCCAGCAGCCAAGATGCGGCAGATGAAAAACTGTTTTTT. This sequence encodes CASSQDAADEKLFF.

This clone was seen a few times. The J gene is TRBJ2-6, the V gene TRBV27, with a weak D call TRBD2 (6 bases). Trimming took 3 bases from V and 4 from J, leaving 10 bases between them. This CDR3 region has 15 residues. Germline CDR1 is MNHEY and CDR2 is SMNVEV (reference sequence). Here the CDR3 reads CASSFRGLGANVLTF. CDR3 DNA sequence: TGTGCCAGCAGTTTCCGGGGGTTGGGGGCCAACGTCCTGACTTTC.

The DNA of the CDR3 is TGTGCCAGCAGCTTGTTTCGGGGGGCTAGGTACACCGGGGAGCTGTTTTTT. Translated: CASSLFRGARYTGELFF. The chain combines TRBV7-9 with TRBJ2-2; perhaps TRBD2 as D (7 bases). The CDR3 is 17 residues long. The germline V and J ends were trimmed by 3 bases and 3 bases, with 17 bases remaining between them. Looked up from germline, CDR1 is SEHNR and CDR2 is FQNEAQ (reference sequence).

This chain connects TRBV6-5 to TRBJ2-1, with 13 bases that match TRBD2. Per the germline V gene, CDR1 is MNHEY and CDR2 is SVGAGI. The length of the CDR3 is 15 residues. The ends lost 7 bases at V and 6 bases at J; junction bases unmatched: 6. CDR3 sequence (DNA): TGTGCCAGCATTATAACTAGCGGGGGGGCCAATGAGCAGTTCTTC. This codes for CASIITSGGANEQFF.

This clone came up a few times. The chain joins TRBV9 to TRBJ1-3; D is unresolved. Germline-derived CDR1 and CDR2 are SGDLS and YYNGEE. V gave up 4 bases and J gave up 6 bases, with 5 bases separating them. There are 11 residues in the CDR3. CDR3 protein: CASSFQNTIYF. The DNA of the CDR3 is TGTGCCAGCAGCTTCCAAAACACCATATATTTT.

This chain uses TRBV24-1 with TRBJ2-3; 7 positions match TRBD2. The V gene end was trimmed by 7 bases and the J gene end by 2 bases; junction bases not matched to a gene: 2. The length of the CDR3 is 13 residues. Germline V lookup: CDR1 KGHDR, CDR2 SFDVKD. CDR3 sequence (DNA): TGTGCCACCAGCAGCGGGGACACAGATACGCAGTATTTT. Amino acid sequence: CATSSGDTDTQYF.

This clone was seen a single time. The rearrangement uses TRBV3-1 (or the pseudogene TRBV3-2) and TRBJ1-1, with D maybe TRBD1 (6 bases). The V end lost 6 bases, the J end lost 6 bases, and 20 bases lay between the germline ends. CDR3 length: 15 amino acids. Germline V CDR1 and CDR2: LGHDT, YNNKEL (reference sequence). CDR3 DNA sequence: TGTGCCAGCAGGGCAAGGGGGTTGAATATGGCTGAAGCTTTCTTT. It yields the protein CASRARGLNMAEAFF.

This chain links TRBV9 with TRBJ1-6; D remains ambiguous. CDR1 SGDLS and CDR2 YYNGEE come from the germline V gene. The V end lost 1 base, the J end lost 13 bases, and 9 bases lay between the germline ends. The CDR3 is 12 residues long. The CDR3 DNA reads TGTGCCAGCAGCGTACGGATGCGGCCCCTCCACTTT. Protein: CASSVRMRPLHF.

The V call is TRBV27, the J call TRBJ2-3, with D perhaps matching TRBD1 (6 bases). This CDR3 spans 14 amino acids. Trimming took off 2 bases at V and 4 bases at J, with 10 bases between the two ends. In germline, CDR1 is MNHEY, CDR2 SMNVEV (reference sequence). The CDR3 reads CASSLVPGADTQYF. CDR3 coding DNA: TGTGCCAGCAGTTTAGTGCCAGGGGCAGATACGCAGTATTTT.

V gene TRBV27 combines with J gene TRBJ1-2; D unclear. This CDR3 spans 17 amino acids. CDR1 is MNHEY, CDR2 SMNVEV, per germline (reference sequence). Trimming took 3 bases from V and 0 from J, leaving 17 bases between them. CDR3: CASSFIRNLASNYGYTF. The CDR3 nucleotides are TGTGCCAGCAGTTTTATTCGCAATCTAGCTTCTAACTATGGCTACACCTTC.

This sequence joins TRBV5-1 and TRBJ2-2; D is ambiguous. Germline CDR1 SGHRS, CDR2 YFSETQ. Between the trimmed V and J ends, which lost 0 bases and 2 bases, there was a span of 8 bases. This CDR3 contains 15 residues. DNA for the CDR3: TGCGCCAGCAGCTTGGTTCTAGTCAACACCGGGGAGCTGTTTTTT. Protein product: CASSLVLVNTGELFF.

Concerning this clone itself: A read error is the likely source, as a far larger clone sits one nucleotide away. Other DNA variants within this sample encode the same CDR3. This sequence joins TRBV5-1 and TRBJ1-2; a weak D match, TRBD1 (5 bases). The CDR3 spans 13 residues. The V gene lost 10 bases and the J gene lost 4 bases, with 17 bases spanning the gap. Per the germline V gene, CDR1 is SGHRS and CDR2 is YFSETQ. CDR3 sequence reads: CAPRSGGGYGYTF. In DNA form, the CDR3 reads TGCGCCCCCAGGTCTGGGGGGGGCTATGGCTACACCTTC.

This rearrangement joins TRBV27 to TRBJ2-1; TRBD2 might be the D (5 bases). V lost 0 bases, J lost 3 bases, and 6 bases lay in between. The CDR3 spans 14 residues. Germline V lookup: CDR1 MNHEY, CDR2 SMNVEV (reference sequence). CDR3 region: CASSLSGSYNEQFF. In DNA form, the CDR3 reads TGTGCCAGCAGTTTATCTGGGAGCTACAATGAGCAGTTCTTC.